Below, 31 T cell receptor beta chains from the same sample are listed, as sequenced in a study of OX40 agonist ivuxolimab in advanced cancers. TCRdb's copy holds only in-frame clones and misses some; the assay was immunoSEQ multiplex PCR. This sample has roughly 34,000 clones; about 93% occur once, and the top ten carry around 3.8%. Sequenced here: CD4+ or CD8+ T cells sorted from blood, sampled in a trial of the OX40 agonist ivuxolimab. The origin of the receptors is an adult with an advanced solid tumor such as melanoma, head and neck, liver or kidney cancer.

The CDR3 region is CASSPSDRATEAFF. The CDR3 DNA reads TGTGCCAGCAGCCCTTCAGATAGAGCCACTGAAGCTTTCTTT. The chain joins TRBV4-2 to TRBJ1-1; D is unclear. CDR1 is LGHNA, CDR2 YNFKEQ, per germline. This CDR3 spans 14 amino acids. V dropped 4 bases and J dropped 4 bases, with 13 bases sitting between them.

This sequence joins TRBV5-8 and TRBJ2-5, with 8 bases identical to TRBD1. Germline V gene sequence: CDR1 SGHTS, CDR2 YDEGEE. With V trimmed by 4 bases and J by 2 bases, 4 bases remained unmatched. The CDR3 is 14 residues long. The CDR3 sequence is CASSTGTGQETQYF. DNA for the CDR3: TGTGCCAGCAGCACCGGGACAGGTCAAGAGACCCAGTACTTC.

The J gene is TRBJ1-4, the V gene TRBV7-6; D call uncertain. The germline gives CDR1 SGHVS, CDR2 FNYEAQ. V was trimmed by 5 bases and J by 8 bases, leaving 18 bases between them. This CDR3 spans 15 amino acids. Here the CDR3 DNA reads TGTGCCAGCAGCCGCCGGTTGGGGATGGAGGAAAAACTGTTTTTT. Protein product: CASSRRLGMEEKLFF.

In its sample, this clone was seen a few times. This chain connects TRBV15 to TRBJ2-7, with unresolved D. CDR1 and CDR2 (germline): LNHNV, YYDKDF (reference sequence). Trimming left V 0 bases short and J 3 bases short, with 15 bases between. This CDR3 has 16 residues. CDR3 DNA: TGTGCCACCAGCAGAGATCGCGGAAATCCCTACTACGAGCAGTACTTC. This translates into CATSRDRGNPYYEQYF.

V gene TRBV15 combines with J gene TRBJ2-7, with 9 bases matching TRBD1. The CDR3 runs to 16 residues. Germline trimming cut 0 bases from V and 5 bases from J; bases unmatched to any gene: 8. Looked up from germline, CDR1 is LNHNV and CDR2 is YYDKDF (reference sequence). CDR3 DNA sequence: TGTGCCACCAGCAGAGATACCGGGACAGGGTTTGACGAGCAGTACTTC. Amino acid sequence: CATSRDTGTGFDEQYF.

The chain links TRBV2 to TRBJ2-1, with D perhaps matching TRBD2 (5 bases). CDR1 is SNHLY, CDR2 FYNNEI, per germline. The V gene lost 6 bases and the J gene lost 6 bases, with 18 bases spanning the gap. The CDR3 runs 15 residues. The DNA for the CDR3 is TGTGCCAGCAGGCCCACTAGTCGGGTAGCCAATGAGCAGTTCTTC. The encoded protein is CASRPTSRVANEQFF.

The CDR3 DNA follows: TGTGCCAGCAGTAGCGGGGCACATAATGAAAAACTGTTTTTT. Its translation: CASSSGAHNEKLFF. The chain uses TRBV28 and TRBJ1-4, with D maybe TRBD1 (5 bases). V shed 5 bases and J shed 4 bases, with 11 bases lying between them. Germline V gives CDR1 MDHEN, CDR2 SYDVKM. The CDR3 spans 14 residues.

The genes are TRBV7-3 and TRBJ2-2, with 12 bases identical to TRBD2. V gave up 7 bases and J gave up 6 bases; unmatched junction bases: 3. CDR3 length equals 14 residues. Germline V gene data show CDR1 as SGHTA and CDR2 as FQGTGA. In nucleotides, the CDR3 is TGTGCCAGCAAGACTAGCGGGAGCGCCGGGGAGCTGTTTTTT. It is translated as CASKTSGSAGELFF.

CDR3 coding DNA: TGTGCCACCAGCAGAGGAGGGGGGTCGGGTGAAGCTTTCTTT. Protein sequence: CATSRGGGSGEAFF. V gene TRBV15 combines with J gene TRBJ1-1; possibly TRBD1 for D (6 bases). The CDR3 extends over 14 amino acids. CDR1 and CDR2 (germline): LNHNV, YYDKDF (reference sequence). V gave up 1 base and J gave up 7 bases, with 13 bases separating them.

The rearrangement links TRBV7-2 to TRBJ2-1, with D perhaps TRBD2 (6 bases). V lost 5 bases and J 7 bases, leaving 15 bases between the germline ends. Germline V gene sequence: CDR1 SGHTA, CDR2 FQGNSA. This CDR3 comprises 14 residues. This CDR3 is CASSVQGLQNEQFF. CDR3 in DNA: TGTGCCAGCAGCGTTCAGGGACTCCAAAATGAGCAGTTCTTC.

The genes are TRBV27 and TRBJ1-2; 7 nucleotides agree with TRBD1. The germline CDR1 and CDR2 sequences are MNHEY and SMNVEV (reference sequence). V dropped 6 bases and J dropped 1; count of bases not matched to a gene: 8. The CDR3 is made up of 15 amino acids. The CDR3 DNA reads as TGTGCCAGCAGCCCCAGTGGGGACAGTAACTATGGCTACACCTTC. It translates to CASSPSGDSNYGYTF.

This clone was found a few times. V usage is TRBV30 and J usage is TRBJ1-1; D unresolved. This CDR3 is built from 13 residues. The germline V gene has CDR1 GTSNPN and CDR2 SVGIG (reference sequence). The V end lost 4 bases, the J end lost 4 bases, and 13 bases lay between the germline ends. DNA for the CDR3: TGTGCCTGGACCCTCTCGGGCCCCACTGAAGCTTTCTTT. This codes for CAWTLSGPTEAFF.

This chain uses TRBV11-3 with TRBJ2-1, with 7 bases lining up with TRBD1. CDR1 is SGHNT and CDR2 is YENEEA in the germline V gene. The CDR3 sequence is 14 residues long. Trimming removed 6 bases from V and 6 bases from J; junction bases left unmatched: 8. This CDR3 is CASSGVGGLNEQFF. The CDR3 DNA sequence: TGTGCCAGCAGTGGGGTAGGGGGCCTCAATGAGCAGTTCTTC.

DNA of the CDR3: TGTGCCACCAGCAGAGATATTGAACTCTCTGGAAACACCATATATTTT. Translation gives CATSRDIELSGNTIYF. V is TRBV15 and J is TRBJ1-3; D uncertain. From germline, CDR1 is LNHNV and CDR2 YYDKDF (reference sequence). This CDR3 spans 16 amino acids. Trimming cost V 0 bases and J 0 bases, with 9 bases left between them.

V is TRBV6-1 and J is TRBJ1-2; D is unresolved. The germline V and J ends were trimmed by 2 bases and 3 bases, with 10 bases remaining between them. The CDR3 spans 14 residues. Germline CDR1 reads MNHNS; CDR2 reads SASEGT. The CDR3 spells CASSESGMYYGYTF. CDR3 bases: TGTGCCAGCAGTGAATCCGGGATGTACTATGGCTACACCTTC.

This chain connects TRBV5-8 to TRBJ2-2, with 9 bases aligning to TRBD1. This CDR3 comprises 15 residues. The junction had 2 bases not matched to a gene; V was cut back by 2 bases and J by 3 bases. The germline gives CDR1 SGHTS, CDR2 YDEGEE. The CDR3 DNA is TGTGCCAGCAGCTTCGGACAGGGGTACACCGGGGAGCTGTTTTTT. This encodes CASSFGQGYTGELFF. The complete variable domain, with remaining parts taken from reference TRBV5-8 and TRBJ2-2, reads EAGVTQSPTHLIKTRGQQATLRCSPISGHTSVYWYQQALGLGLQFLLWYDEGEERNRGNFPPRFSGRQFPNYSSELNVNALELEDSALYLCASSFGQGYTGELFFGEGSRLTVL.

The chain carries TRBV30 and TRBJ1-6; D unresolved. Germline V lookup: CDR1 GTSNPN, CDR2 SVGIG (reference sequence). The CDR3 sequence is 15 residues long. With 2 bases removed from V and 6 bases from J, the gap between germline ends came to 14 bases. CDR3 amino acids: CAWSILPDGNSPLHF. CDR3 DNA sequence: TGTGCCTGGAGTATTTTACCGGACGGTAATTCACCCCTCCACTTT.

The CDR3 nucleotides are TGTGCCAGCAGTTCCCTGAGGGGAGCGTACAATGAGCAGTTCTTC. Translated: CASSSLRGAYNEQFF. This rearrangement joins TRBV28 to TRBJ2-1; D might be TRBD1 or TRBD2, each matching 5 bases. The length of the CDR3 is 15 residues. Trimming removed 4 bases from V and 4 bases from J, with 14 bases in between. Germline CDR1 MDHEN, CDR2 SYDVKM.

The rearrangement links TRBV10-3 to TRBJ2-5; TRBD2 matches at 12 bases. The CDR3 totals 14 residues. Trimming cost V 8 bases and J 2 bases; bases outside gene matches: 3. The germline CDR1 and CDR2 sequences are ENHRY and SYGVKD. The CDR3 DNA reads as TGTGCCATCGGGGGACTAGCGGGTCAAGAGACCCAGTACTTC. As protein: CAIGGLAGQETQYF.

The DNA of the CDR3 is TGTGCCAGCAGCGCTACAGGGGGCCAAGAGACCCAGTACTTC. Its protein is CASSATGGQETQYF. The genes are TRBV9 and TRBJ2-5; 8 nucleotides align to TRBD1. This CDR3 contains 14 residues. Trimming at V came to 3 bases and at J to 1 base, leaving 2 bases not matched to a gene. The germline V gene has CDR1 SGDLS and CDR2 YYNGEE.

The chain joins TRBV25-1 to TRBJ1-1; D possibly corresponds to TRBD1 (6 bases). In germline, CDR1 is MGHDK, CDR2 SYGVNS. The CDR3 covers 16 residues. Deletions cut 2 bases from V and 0 bases from J, with 13 bases between. The CDR3 region is CASSEVGGGMNTEAFF. CDR3 sequence (DNA): TGTGCCAGCAGTGAAGTAGGGGGGGGGATGAACACTGAAGCTTTCTTT. The full variable domain, its missing parts supplied by reference TRBV25-1 and TRBJ1-1, is EADIYQTPRYLVIGTGKKITLECSQTMGHDKMYWYQQDPGMELHLIHYSYGVNSTEKGDLSSESTVSRIRTEHFPLTLESARPSHTSQYLCASSEVGGGMNTEAFFGQGTRLTVV.

V is TRBV4-2 and J is TRBJ2-5, with 9 bases matching TRBD2. The CDR3 length is 15 residues. V shed 1 base and J 1 base; nucleotides not matched to a gene: 1. Germline V gene lookup returns CDR1 LGHNA and CDR2 YNFKEQ. The CDR3 reads CASSQATSGQETQYF. CDR3 DNA: TGTGCCAGCAGCCAAGCGACTAGCGGCCAAGAGACCCAGTACTTC.

The chain recombines TRBV10-2 with TRBJ2-3, with 11 bases lining up with TRBD1. The V gene end was trimmed by 5 bases and the J gene end by 0 bases; junction bases not matched to a gene: 10. CDR1 and CDR2 (germline): WSHSY, SAAADI. This CDR3 has 18 residues. The CDR3 spells CASSIQDRGLFSTDTQYF. For the CDR3, the DNA is TGCGCCAGCAGTATTCAGGACAGGGGGCTTTTCAGCACAGATACGCAGTATTTT.

This rearrangement joins TRBV2 to TRBJ1-5; D possibly corresponds to TRBD1 (5 bases). From germline, CDR1 is SNHLY and CDR2 FYNNEI. The CDR3 loop spans 13 amino acids. The germline V and J ends were trimmed by 3 bases and 6 bases, with 9 bases remaining between them. The CDR3 DNA is TGTGCCAGCAGTGAGGGGGGGGGTCAGCCCCAGCATTTT. This encodes CASSEGGGQPQHF.

The chain links TRBV29-1 to TRBJ1-2; 7 nucleotides agree with TRBD1. The CDR3 loop spans 11 amino acids. Per the germline V gene, CDR1 is SQVTM and CDR2 is ANQGSEA. J lost 9 bases, V lost 6 bases, and 7 bases had no gene match. CDR3 coding DNA: TGCAGCGTGGGGGGGGACAGTAGCTACACCTTC. Protein product: CSVGGDSSYTF.

This clone was recorded only once. V usage is TRBV2 and J usage is TRBJ1-5; TRBD1 is a possible D gene (5 bases). The V end lost 5 bases, the J end lost 4 bases, and 12 bases lay between the germline ends. The CDR3 extends over 14 amino acids. The germline CDR1 and CDR2 sequences are SNHLY and FYNNEI. CDR3 amino acids: CASSWGRNNQPQHF. CDR3 in DNA: TGTGCCAGCAGTTGGGGACGGAATAATCAGCCCCAGCATTTT.

V is TRBV7-2 and J is TRBJ2-4; perhaps TRBD1 as D (6 bases). The CDR3 is made up of 15 amino acids. V shed 3 bases and J shed 2 bases, with 11 bases lying between them. CDR1 and CDR2 (germline): SGHTA, FQGNSA. CDR3 protein: CASSFLQGTKNIQYF. CDR3 bases: TGTGCCAGCAGCTTCCTACAGGGAACCAAAAACATTCAGTACTTC.

This clone was observed once. The chain is built from TRBV28 and TRBJ2-3; D is ambiguous. The CDR3 runs to 15 residues. V lost 2 bases to trimming and J lost 0 bases, with 9 bases between them. Germline loops: CDR1 MDHEN, CDR2 SYDVKM. The CDR3 region is CASSLPGVSTDTQYF. The CDR3, as DNA: TGTGCCAGCAGTTTACCCGGAGTGAGCACAGATACGCAGTATTTT.

The V and J genes are TRBV19 and TRBJ2-4; D not resolved. The CDR3 contains 16 residues. V dropped 1 base and J dropped 0 bases, with 10 bases sitting between them. Germline V gene sequence: CDR1 LNHDA, CDR2 SQIVND (reference sequence). This CDR3 reads CASSIGAGLAKNIQYF. The CDR3 DNA reads TGTGCCAGTAGTATAGGGGCAGGTTTAGCCAAAAACATTCAGTACTTC. Looking up the rest from reference TRBV19 and TRBJ2-4 gives the full variable domain: DGGITQSPKYLFRKEGQNVTLSCEQNLNHDAMYWYRQDPGQGLRLIYYSQIVNDFQKGDIAEGYSVSREKKESFPLTVTSAQKNPTAFYLCASSIGAGLAKNIQYFGAGTRLSVL.

V is TRBV28 and J is TRBJ1-2, with 8 nucleotides matching TRBD1. This CDR3 contains 15 residues. Germline V gene sequence: CDR1 MDHEN, CDR2 SYDVKM. The junction had 8 bases not matched to a gene; V was cut back by 4 bases and J by 4 bases. CDR3 DNA: TGTGCCAGCAGTTCACCAGGGGGCGCGAGCTATGGCTACACCTTC. It is translated as CASSSPGGASYGYTF.

The CDR3: CASSLSPRRVAGVTYEQYF. CDR3 coding DNA: TGTGCCAGCAGTTTATCGCCCCGACGTGTGGCAGGGGTAACCTACGAGCAGTACTTC. The rearrangement joins TRBV27 to TRBJ2-7, with TRBD1 as a possible D gene (6 bases). Germline CDR1 MNHEY, CDR2 SMNVEV (reference sequence). The length of the CDR3 is 19 residues. Trimming removed 0 bases from V and 2 bases from J, with 23 bases in between.